Described below is a single TCR beta chain sequence and its context. The CDR3 consists of 13 residues. Germline V CDR1 and CDR2: MNHEY, SVGAGI. V was cut by 0 bases and J by 4 bases, with 5 bases left in between. The data were taken from a study of long-term antiretroviral therapy in people with HIV. Run at survey level, the immunoSEQ assay was version v3.0. The method was immunoSEQ multiplex PCR; TCRdb's version includes in-frame clones alone and lacks a portion of them. This sample has tens of thousands of clones, with about 77% found just once. The sequencing used unsorted PBMCs, collected 0.5 years after starting antiretroviral therapy. The J gene is TRBJ2-3, the V gene TRBV6-5; D is tentatively TRBD1 or TRBD2 (5 bases each). This sequence originates from a woman aged 40-49 years with HIV. CDR3 sequence (DNA): TGTGCCAGCAGTTACTCGGGGGCAGATACGCAGTATTTT. Protein sequence: CASSYSGADTQYF.